These 22 T cell receptor beta chains originate from one sample sequenced in a study of blood T cells in healthy people across ages. A second about 7 to 11 cycle PCR used barcoded and J-beta primers. TCRdb independently ran MiXCR on the 5' RACE reads; one entry per CDR3 protein. The data hold 1,100,000 or so distinct CDR3 sequences, with 40% to 55% observed a single time. Sequencing was done on a sample of blood. These receptor sequences come from a woman in her fifties or sixties in good health.

The V call is TRBV4-1, the J call TRBJ2-5; 10 bases fit TRBD2. CDR1 and CDR2 from the germline V gene are MGHRA and YSYEKL. The ends lost 0 bases at V and 11 bases at J; junction bases unmatched: 15. This CDR3 spans 17 amino acids. DNA for the CDR3: TGCGCCAGCAGCCAAGAGGCGAGCGGGAGGGTTCTAAATGAGCAGTACTTC. This sequence encodes CASSQEASGRVLNEQYF.

The chain carries TRBV28 and TRBJ2-7; TRBD1 matches 7 bases. The trim removed 5 bases at V and 2 bases at J, leaving 12 bases unmatched. This CDR3 has 16 amino acids. Germline loops: CDR1 MDHEN, CDR2 SYDVKM. CDR3: CASSPTDRRIPYEQYF. The CDR3 nucleotides read TGTGCCAGCAGTCCAACGGACAGGAGAATCCCCTACGAGCAGTACTTC.

The genes are TRBV12-3 or TRBV12-4 and TRBJ2-7, with 11 bases aligning to TRBD2. Unmatched junction bases numbered 11, after V lost 3 bases and J lost 7 bases. The CDR3 contains 16 residues. CDR3 nucleotide sequence: TGTGCCAGCAGTTTTATACTAGCGGGAGTTGGCAATGAGCAGTACTTC. This encodes CASSFILAGVGNEQYF.

The chain recombines TRBV11-2 with TRBJ2-1; D ambiguous. Germline V gene data show CDR1 as SGHAT and CDR2 as FQNNGV. The CDR3 has 12 amino acids. The ends were cut back, 8 bases at V and 6 bases at J, with 11 bases in the middle. DNA for the CDR3: TGTGCCAGCGGATCTAGTTTCAATGAGCAGTTCTTC. It codes for CASGSSFNEQFF. Variable domain in full (rest from reference TRBV11-2 and TRBJ2-1): EAGVAQSPRYKIIEKRQSVAFWCNPISGHATLYWYQQILGQGPKLLIQFQNNGVVDDSQLPKDRFSAERLKGVDSTLKIQPAKLEDSAVYLCASGSSFNEQFFGPGTRLTVL.

This clonotype turned up a few times. The chain has TRBV5-1 and TRBJ2-1; TRBD2 matches at 14 bases. V was pared by 1 base and J by 6 bases, with 6 bases of the junction left unmatched. This CDR3 contains 17 residues. Germline loops: CDR1 SGHRS, CDR2 YFSETQ. This chain's CDR3 is CASSLTGLAGAINEQFF. The CDR3 coding sequence is TGCGCCAGCAGCTTGACGGGACTAGCGGGAGCGATCAATGAGCAGTTCTTC.

This rearrangement joins TRBV27 to TRBJ2-1; 7 nucleotides align to TRBD1. Germline V CDR1 and CDR2: MNHEY, SMNVEV (reference sequence). CDR3 length: 20 amino acids. V lost 1 base and J lost 6; bases outside the gene matches: 21. The CDR3 bases are TGTGCCAGCAGTTTATACCTAGGTAGTTACAGTACAGGGGTAGGCAATGAGCAGTTCTTC. Protein sequence: CASSLYLGSYSTGVGNEQFF.

This chain uses TRBV7-8 with TRBJ2-7; D could derive from TRBD1 or TRBD2 (6 bases each). The CDR3 spans 17 residues. The germline V gene has CDR1 SGHVS and CDR2 FQNEAQ. V lost 2 bases to trimming and J lost 0 bases, with 17 bases between them. The DNA for the CDR3 is TGTGCCAGCAGCTTATGGTTTGGAGGGGGGAGCTCCTACGAGCAGTACTTC. As protein: CASSLWFGGGSSYEQYF. Full variable domain (rest looked up from reference TRBV7-8 and TRBJ2-7): GAGVSQSPRYKVAKRGQDVALRCDPISGHVSLFWYQQALGQGPEFLTYFQNEAQLDKSGLPSDRFFAERPEGSVSTLKIQRTQQEDSAVYLCASSLWFGGGSSYEQYFGPGTRLTVT.

The CDR3 protein is CSARGPGPEQYF. The CDR3 DNA follows: TGCAGTGCTAGAGGCCCGGGACCTGAGCAGTACTTC. This chain links TRBV20-1 with TRBJ2-5; D could derive from TRBD1 or TRBD2 (5 bases each). Germline CDR1 and CDR2: DFQATT and SNEGSKA (reference sequence). CDR3 size: 12 residues. V lost 1 base and J 11 bases, leaving 14 bases between the germline ends.

About this clonotype: Compared with germline, one end of the junction differs, possibly owing to a read error. The rearrangement uses TRBV29-1 and TRBJ2-2; D might be TRBD2 (6 bases). Germline lookup yields CDR1 SQVTM and CDR2 ANQGSEA. The CDR3 has 15 residues. For the CDR3, the DNA is TGCAGCGTTGAAGAGGATAGCGGCTACACCAGGGAGCTGTTTTTT. Protein product: CSVEEDSGYTRELFF.

The rearrangement joins TRBV7-9 to TRBJ1-1; the match to TRBD1 covers 10 bases. CDR1 is SEHNR, CDR2 FQNEAQ, per germline (reference sequence). The length of the CDR3 is 14 residues. J lost 6 bases, V lost 4 bases, and 5 bases had no gene match. CDR3 nucleotides: TGTGCCAGCAGCTCGGACAGGGGGGACGCTGAAGCTTTCTTT. Translating it yields CASSSDRGDAEAFF.

This chain uses TRBV5-1 with TRBJ2-5, with D possibly TRBD1 on 6 matching bases. The CDR3 has 13 residues. CDR1 SGHRS and CDR2 YFSETQ come from the germline V gene. V gave up 5 bases and J gave up 0 bases, with 8 bases separating them. The CDR3 is CASRRQDQETQYF. CDR3 nucleotides: TGCGCCAGCAGACGACAGGACCAAGAGACCCAGTACTTC.

The rearrangement links TRBV27 to TRBJ2-7, with 10 bases aligning to TRBD2. Germline CDR1 and CDR2: MNHEY and SMNVEV (reference sequence). The CDR3 runs to 15 residues. J lost 3 bases, V lost 6 bases, and 8 bases had no gene match. DNA of the CDR3: TGTGCCAGCAGGTCCCGCAGCGGGAGGGTCTACGAGCAGTACTTC. Its translation: CASRSRSGRVYEQYF.

V and J are TRBV28 and TRBJ1-4; weak D call: TRBD1 (5 bases). This CDR3 contains 16 residues. Germline CDR1 reads MDHEN; CDR2 reads SYDVKM. V lost 5 bases and J 2 bases, leaving 15 bases between the germline ends. CDR3 nucleotides: TGTGCCAGCAGTCTCCCAGGGAGAATCACTAATGAAAAACTGTTTTTT. It encodes CASSLPGRITNEKLFF.

The genes are TRBV20-1 and TRBJ2-1, with D perhaps matching TRBD1 (6 bases). Per germline, CDR1 DFQATT and CDR2 SNEGSKA (reference sequence). There are 15 residues in the CDR3. V gave up 3 bases and J gave up 2 bases, with 14 bases separating them. The CDR3 DNA reads TGCAGTGCTAGTTTTCCCAGGGGCCCCTACAATGAGCAGTTCTTC. This sequence encodes CSASFPRGPYNEQFF.

A few counts support this clonotype. The genes are TRBV10-3 and TRBJ2-5, with D unclear. V was shortened by 6 bases and J by 5 bases, with 10 bases between the two germline ends. The V gene's germline CDR1 is ENHRY and CDR2 SYGVKD. The CDR3 totals 12 residues. CDR3 sequence: CAISGSRETQYF. The CDR3 region has the DNA TGTGCCATCAGCGGAAGTCGCGAGACCCAGTACTTC.

The chain links TRBV12-3 or TRBV12-4 to TRBJ2-7; a weak D match, TRBD2 (5 bases). V lost 5 bases and J 3 bases, leaving 14 bases between the germline ends. CDR3 length: 14 amino acids. CDR3 region: CASSPEDWGYEQYF. CDR3 nucleotides: TGTGCCAGCAGTCCCGAGGACTGGGGCTACGAGCAGTACTTC.

The chain employs TRBV12-3 or TRBV12-4 and TRBJ2-5; 8 bases align to TRBD2. V was pared by 5 bases and J by 4 bases, with 9 bases of the junction left unmatched. The CDR3 is 15 residues long. Written as DNA, the CDR3 is TGTGCCAGCAGTGGTCAGACCCGGGGGGGAGAGACCCAGTACTTC. Translated, it gives CASSGQTRGGETQYF.

This rearrangement joins TRBV6-1 to TRBJ2-1; maybe TRBD2 (7 bases). Trimming left V 6 bases short and J 9 bases short, with 27 bases between. Germline CDR1 MNHNS, CDR2 SASEGT. This CDR3 spans 17 amino acids. CDR3: CASSPADRFKRGGEQFF. The DNA of the CDR3 is TGTGCCAGCAGCCCCGCCGACAGGTTCAAGCGCGGGGGTGAGCAGTTCTTC.

V usage is TRBV15 and J usage is TRBJ2-5, with 7 bases matching TRBD1. Germline V lookup: CDR1 LNHNV, CDR2 YYDKDF (reference sequence). V shed 9 bases, J shed 4 bases, and the junction held 11 bases outside the gene matches. The CDR3 is 14 residues long. The CDR3 is CATAAVTGRETQYF. CDR3 in DNA: TGTGCCACGGCGGCAGTGACAGGGAGAGAGACCCAGTACTTC.

This clonotype has just a few counts. The chain employs TRBV20-1 and TRBJ2-1; 9 nucleotides match TRBD2. The germline V gene has CDR1 DFQATT and CDR2 SNEGSKA (reference sequence). The CDR3 has 17 amino acids. The trim removed 3 bases at V and 5 bases at J, leaving 14 bases unmatched. The CDR3 here is CSASGFAAGGRDNEQFF. The CDR3 coding sequence is TGCAGTGCTAGTGGATTTGCGGCGGGAGGGAGAGACAATGAGCAGTTCTTC.

The chain links TRBV3-1 to TRBJ1-4, with D perhaps TRBD1 (5 bases). The CDR3 is made up of 12 amino acids. V shed 4 bases and J shed 7 bases, with 7 bases lying between them. Looked up from germline, CDR1 is LGHDT and CDR2 is YNNKEL (reference sequence). The CDR3, as DNA: TGTGCCAGCAGCCGACAGACTGAAAAACTGTTTTTT. Translated, it gives CASSRQTEKLFF.

V gene TRBV20-1 combines with J gene TRBJ1-5, with TRBD1 identical over 10 bases. Germline lookup yields CDR1 DFQATT and CDR2 SNEGSKA (reference sequence). V gave up 5 bases and J gave up 5 bases; unmatched junction bases: 6. The CDR3 extends over 14 amino acids. CDR3 DNA: TGCAGTGCTTGGGACAGGGGATCGGATCAGCCCCAGCATTTT. Protein sequence: CSAWDRGSDQPQHF.